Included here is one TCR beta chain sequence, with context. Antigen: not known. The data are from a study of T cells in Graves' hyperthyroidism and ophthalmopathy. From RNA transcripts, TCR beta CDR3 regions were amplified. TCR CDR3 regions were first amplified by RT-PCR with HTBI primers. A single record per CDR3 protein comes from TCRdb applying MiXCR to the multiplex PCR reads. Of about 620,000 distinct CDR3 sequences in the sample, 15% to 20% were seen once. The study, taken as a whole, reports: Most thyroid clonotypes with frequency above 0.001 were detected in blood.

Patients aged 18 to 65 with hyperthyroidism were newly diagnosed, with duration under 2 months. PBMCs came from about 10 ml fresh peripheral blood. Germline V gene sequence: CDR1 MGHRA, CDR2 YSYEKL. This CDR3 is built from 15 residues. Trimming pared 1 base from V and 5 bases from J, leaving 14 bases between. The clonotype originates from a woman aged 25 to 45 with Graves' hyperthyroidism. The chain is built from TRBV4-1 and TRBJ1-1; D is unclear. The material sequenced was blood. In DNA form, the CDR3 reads TGCGCCAGCAGCCAAGGAGGATTGGGAGGAACTGAAGCTTTCTTT. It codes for CASSQGGLGGTEAFF.